One and the same sample provided the 20 T cell receptor beta chains below, sequenced in a study of beta chain features in type 1 diabetes. What was sequenced were expressed TCRB transcripts, since all of the isolated RNA had been reverse transcribed. The assay was immunoSEQ multiplex PCR, and TCRdb's table has in-frame clones only and misses some. The sample carries around 160,000 clones, around 8% recorded once. The antigens for these receptors are not known. Study-level results: Significant though moderate, a shortening of TCRB CDR3s appeared in all four CD4+ subsets of Type 1 diabetes patients.

The sequenced sample was central memory CD4+ T cells from blood. The receptors derive from a woman aged 18-29 years with type 1 diabetes.

The table lists this clone with a few counts. The chain joins TRBV5-1 to TRBJ2-2; 10 positions agree with TRBD1. This CDR3 is built from 16 residues. Germline CDR1 and CDR2: SGHRS and YFSETQ. V gave up 4 bases and J gave up 3 bases; unmatched junction bases: 6. Here the CDR3 reads CASSHGQGGYTGELFF. Here the CDR3 DNA reads TGCGCCAGCAGCCACGGACAGGGGGGGTACACCGGGGAGCTGTTTTTT.

The chain joins TRBV4-3 to TRBJ1-5, with 7 bases matching TRBD1. CDR3 length equals 16 residues. Germline V gene lookup returns CDR1 LGHNA and CDR2 YSLEER. J lost 0 bases, V lost 3 bases, and 5 bases had no gene match. This chain's CDR3 is CASSHGTDLSNQPQHF. The CDR3 region has the DNA TGCGCCAGCAGCCACGGGACAGACCTTAGCAATCAGCCCCAGCATTTT.

The genes are TRBV6-5 and TRBJ1-1, with D possibly TRBD1 on 6 matching bases. With 7 bases removed from V and 1 base from J, the gap between germline ends came to 7 bases. The CDR3 consists of 12 residues. CDR1 and CDR2 from the germline V gene are MNHEY and SVGAGI. The CDR3, as DNA: TGTGCCAGCAAGGGACAGAACACTGAAGCTTTCTTT. Translation gives CASKGQNTEAFF.

The J gene is TRBJ2-5, the V gene TRBV11-3, with D possibly TRBD1 on 5 matching bases. This CDR3 is built from 14 residues. Germline values: CDR1 SGHNT, CDR2 YENEEA. Trimming removed 3 bases from V and 1 base from J, with 9 bases in between. CDR3: CASSFVQGQETQYF. The DNA of the CDR3 is TGTGCCAGCAGCTTTGTGCAGGGCCAAGAGACCCAGTACTTC. The full variable domain, its missing parts supplied by reference TRBV11-3 and TRBJ2-5, is EAGVVQSPRYKIIEKKQPVAFWCNPISGHNTLYWYLQNLGQGPELLIRYENEEAVDDSQLPKDRFSAERLKGVDSTLKIQPAELGDSAVYLCASSFVQGQETQYFGPGTRLLVL.

J is TRBJ2-5 and V is TRBV15; TRBD2 agrees at 13 bases. The CDR3 has 17 residues. Germline-derived CDR1 and CDR2 are LNHNV and YYDKDF (reference sequence). V lost 0 bases, J lost 3 bases, and 4 bases stayed unmatched. The CDR3 bases are TGTGCCACCAGCAGAGAAGGGACTAGCGGGACCAAAGAGACCCAGTACTTC. Encoded protein: CATSREGTSGTKETQYF.

This clone was detected a few times. The chain combines TRBV13 with TRBJ2-3, with TRBD1 as a possible D gene (5 bases). V dropped 0 bases and J dropped 2 bases, with 9 bases sitting between them. Germline V gives CDR1 PRHDT, CDR2 FYEKMQ (reference sequence). This CDR3 has 15 residues. The DNA for the CDR3 is TGTGCCAGCAGCTTAGGGCAGGGCTTCACAGATACGCAGTATTTT. Translated, it gives CASSLGQGFTDTQYF.

V usage is TRBV5-1 and J usage is TRBJ1-4; D is perhaps TRBD1 (6 bases). The length of the CDR3 is 17 residues. CDR1 is SGHRS, CDR2 YFSETQ, per germline. With 0 bases removed from V and 5 bases from J, the gap between germline ends came to 17 bases. This chain's CDR3 is CASSLDLSPGQNEKLFF. The CDR3 region has the DNA TGCGCCAGCAGCTTGGACCTTTCCCCCGGACAGAATGAAAAACTGTTTTTT.

This clone was seen a handful of times. The genes are TRBV5-4 and TRBJ1-1; 8 bases fit TRBD1. Losses at the gene ends were 0 bases for V and 5 bases for J; bases not matched to a gene: 6. The CDR3 length is 15 residues. The germline gives CDR1 SGHNT, CDR2 YYREEE (reference sequence). CDR3 residues: CASSLAGGVWTEAFF. The CDR3 bases are TGTGCCAGCAGCTTGGCAGGGGGCGTTTGGACTGAAGCTTTCTTT.

The chain recombines TRBV11-3 with TRBJ2-1; D is perhaps TRBD1 (5 bases). The CDR3 has 15 residues. Germline V gene data show CDR1 as SGHNT and CDR2 as YENEEA. V was clipped by 0 bases and J by 6 bases, with 12 bases between them. This chain's CDR3 is CASSLDSQGFNEQFF. The DNA for the CDR3 is TGTGCCAGCAGCTTAGACTCGCAGGGATTCAATGAGCAGTTCTTC.

The table lists this clone with a few counts. The chain employs TRBV14 and TRBJ2-5; weak D call: TRBD1 (6 bases). V gave up 4 bases and J gave up 5 bases, with 11 bases separating them. The CDR3 is 13 residues long. Germline V lookup: CDR1 SGHDN, CDR2 FVKESK. CDR3 region: CASSRGPSETQYF. CDR3 DNA: TGTGCCAGCAGCCGGGGGCCCTCTGAGACCCAGTACTTC.

This chain uses TRBV23-1 with TRBJ1-3; the D is unclear. TRBV23-1 is identified as an open reading frame with a role that is uncertain. V was cut by 8 bases and J by 1 base, with 6 bases left in between. This CDR3 comprises 12 residues. The chain's CDR3 is CASGLSGNTIYF. The CDR3 nucleotides read TGCGCCAGCGGACTTTCTGGAAACACCATATATTTT.

The V gene is TRBV19, the J gene TRBJ1-1, with D unclear. V dropped 3 bases and J dropped 0 bases, with 17 bases sitting between them. Germline assignment: CDR1 LNHDA and CDR2 SQIVND (reference sequence). The CDR3 runs to 17 residues. CDR3 nucleotide sequence: TGTGCCAGTAGTATTATGGTGGGGAGGGAGATGAACACTGAAGCTTTCTTT. This sequence encodes CASSIMVGREMNTEAFF.

In this sample, this clone turned up a few times. V is TRBV15 and J is TRBJ2-3; perhaps TRBD1 as D (6 bases). Trimming took off 3 bases at V and 3 bases at J, with 7 bases between the two ends. CDR3 length: 13 residues. In germline, CDR1 is LNHNV, CDR2 YYDKDF (reference sequence). The CDR3 sequence is CATSSQGTDTQYF. The CDR3 nucleotides read TGTGCCACCAGCAGCCAGGGGACAGATACGCAGTATTTT.

This clone turned up a few times. This sequence joins TRBV11-2 and TRBJ2-7; 8 bases agree with TRBD2. CDR3 size: 14 residues. Per germline, CDR1 SGHAT and CDR2 FQNNGV. Trimming at V came to 2 bases and at J to 5 bases, leaving 5 bases not matched to a gene. The CDR3 DNA reads as TGTGCCAGCAGCTTATCGGGGGGGCGCCACGAGCAGTACTTC. It specifies CASSLSGGRHEQYF.

This clone was seen a handful of times. This rearrangement joins TRBV4-1 to TRBJ2-7; 11 bases match TRBD1. V was pared by 3 bases and J by 7 bases, with 5 bases of the junction left unmatched. Germline V gene data show CDR1 as MGHRA and CDR2 as YSYEKL. The length of the CDR3 is 14 residues. CDR3 sequence (DNA): TGCGCCAGCAGCCACGGACAGGGGGCGGGGGAGCAGTACTTC. This gives the protein CASSHGQGAGEQYF.

The CDR3 bases are TGTGCCAGCAGCTTAGTGTCAACAGGGGATGAGCAGTTCTTC. Its protein is CASSLVSTGDEQFF. The V and J genes are TRBV11-2 and TRBJ2-1; 7 bases agree with TRBD1. The ends lost 1 base at V and 8 bases at J; junction bases unmatched: 5. Per the germline V gene, CDR1 is SGHAT and CDR2 is FQNNGV. The CDR3 totals 14 residues.

This chain connects TRBV10-3 to TRBJ2-1; 9 positions agree with TRBD1. J gave up 7 bases and V 6 bases, and 1 base lay outside the gene matches. The CDR3 consists of 12 residues. Germline lookup yields CDR1 ENHRY and CDR2 SYGVKD. Here the CDR3 reads CAIRTGGNEQFF. CDR3 nucleotides: TGTGCCATCAGGACAGGGGGAAATGAGCAGTTCTTC.

This clone was counted only a few times. This chain links TRBV18 with TRBJ2-5; TRBD2 is a possible D gene (6 bases). The V end lost 10 bases, the J end lost 6 bases, and 24 bases lay between the germline ends. From germline, CDR1 is KGHSH and CDR2 LQKENI. CDR3 length: 15 residues. The CDR3 nucleotides are TGTGCCACCACCCTTGATCTAGCGTCAACGAAGACCCAGTACTTC. Amino acids: CATTLDLASTKTQYF.

This chain links TRBV18 with TRBJ2-7; 9 nucleotides align to TRBD1. The germline V gene encodes CDR1 KGHSH and CDR2 LQKENI. V lost 5 bases, J lost 0 bases, and 11 bases stayed unmatched. The CDR3 has 17 amino acids. The CDR3 DNA follows: TGTGCCAGCTCATCCACCGGGACAGGGCTTAGCTCCTACGAGCAGTACTTC. This sequence encodes CASSSTGTGLSSYEQYF.

The sample holds a few counts of this clone. The V call is TRBV11-2, the J call TRBJ2-3; D perhaps matches TRBD2 (5 bases). The CDR3 is 12 residues long. V was shortened by 4 bases and J by 8 bases, with 10 bases between the two germline ends. Germline lookup yields CDR1 SGHAT and CDR2 FQNNGV. The CDR3 is CASSSDWGTQYF. CDR3 coding DNA: TGTGCCAGCAGCTCGGACTGGGGTACGCAGTATTTT.